This passage covers 28 T cell receptor beta chains from one sample sequenced in a study of cytomegalovirus exposure and HLA in healthy donors. PCR primers comprised 60 Vbeta and 13 Jbeta primers. Assay: immunoSEQ multiplex PCR; the TCRdb copy retains only in-frame clones and omits some. Of approximately 240,000 clones in the sample, around 89% were seen once. The sequencing sample was made of PBMCs. Every receptor here comes from a woman between 18 and 30 years old in good health and CMV-seronegative.

In nucleotides, the CDR3 is TGTGCCAGCATGGGTGGAGGGACCTCCTACGAGCAGTACTTC. It translates to CASMGGGTSYEQYF. The chain employs TRBV27 and TRBJ2-7; possible D gene TRBD2, 6 bases. Per the germline V gene, CDR1 is MNHEY and CDR2 is SMNVEV (reference sequence). CDR3 length equals 14 residues. V was shortened by 7 bases and J by 0 bases, with 13 bases between the two germline ends.

The chain recombines TRBV2 with TRBJ1-2, with 8 bases aligning to TRBD1. V lost 6 bases to trimming and J lost 7 bases; unmatched junction nucleotides: 10. This CDR3 spans 14 amino acids. Germline V gene sequence: CDR1 SNHLY, CDR2 FYNNEI. The DNA of the CDR3 is TGTGCCAGCAGCGTACTCTCAGGGGGCAGTGGCTACACCTTC. It encodes CASSVLSGGSGYTF.

This rearrangement joins TRBV18 to TRBJ2-7; 11 bases line up with TRBD2. V shed 4 bases and J 3 bases; nucleotides not matched to a gene: 11. The CDR3 spans 17 residues. From germline, CDR1 is KGHSH and CDR2 LQKENI. This CDR3 is CASSLTISGRAVYEQYF. CDR3 DNA: TGTGCCAGCTCACTAACTATTAGCGGGAGGGCCGTCTACGAGCAGTACTTC.

The gene calls are TRBV7-2 and TRBJ2-5, with TRBD1 matching over 8 bases. Germline loops: CDR1 SGHTA, CDR2 FQGNSA. CDR3 length: 15 amino acids. After removal of 5 bases from V and 5 bases from J, the junction contained 10 bases not matched to a gene. The CDR3 loop is CASSRQGAEGETQYF. For the CDR3, the DNA is TGTGCCAGCAGCCGTCAGGGGGCCGAGGGGGAGACCCAGTACTTC.

About this clone itself: Sequence at one end of the junction differs from germline and may be a read error. The chain carries TRBV4-1 and TRBJ1-5; the D gene is possibly TRBD1 (5 bases). The CDR3 sequence is 15 residues long. Germline values: CDR1 MGHRA, CDR2 YSYEKL. CDR3 coding DNA: TGCACCAGCAGCCAAGAGTCACAGGCCCCCCAGCCCCAGCATTTT. Translating it yields CTSSQESQAPQPQHF.

This clone was counted a single time. The V and J genes are TRBV7-9 and TRBJ2-2, with a possible D match to TRBD2 (7 bases). The CDR3 spans 16 residues. Germline assignment: CDR1 SEHNR and CDR2 FQNEAQ (reference sequence). Trimming stripped 4 bases from V and 6 bases from J, with 18 bases between. CDR3 region: CASSSRGGKVPGELFF. The CDR3, as DNA: TGTGCCAGCAGCTCGAGGGGGGGAAAGGTACCCGGGGAGCTGTTTTTT.

The rearrangement links TRBV11-2 to TRBJ1-5; possible D gene TRBD1, 6 bases. The CDR3 length is 14 residues. CDR1 and CDR2 (germline): SGHAT, FQNNGV. Trimming left V 5 bases short and J 3 bases short, with 11 bases between. The DNA of the CDR3 is TGTGCCAGCAGCCCGACAGGACCCAATCAGCCCCAGCATTTT. Encoded protein: CASSPTGPNQPQHF.

V and J are TRBV27 and TRBJ2-7; D remains ambiguous. The V gene lost 5 bases and the J gene lost 0 bases, with 14 bases spanning the gap. The CDR3 covers 15 residues. The germline CDR1 and CDR2 sequences are MNHEY and SMNVEV (reference sequence). Here the CDR3 DNA reads TGTGCCAGCAGTCCCCCTCAGGCCGGCTCCTACGAGCAGTACTTC. Its translation: CASSPPQAGSYEQYF.

This chain connects TRBV5-6 to TRBJ1-2, with D unclear. Germline-derived CDR1 and CDR2 are SGHDT and YYEEEE. Trimming removed 0 bases at V and 3 bases at J, with 15 bases between. The CDR3 runs to 16 residues. The CDR3 region is CASSLGGAGVDYGYTF. DNA for the CDR3: TGTGCCAGCAGCTTGGGGGGAGCCGGCGTCGACTATGGCTACACCTTC.

The CDR3 sequence is CASSLVGGNYEQYF. The CDR3 DNA follows: TGCGCCAGCAGCTTGGTAGGGGGCAACTACGAGCAGTACTTC. J is TRBJ2-7 and V is TRBV5-1, with 7 bases aligning to TRBD1. V shed 0 bases and J 3 bases; nucleotides not matched to a gene: 3. CDR1 and CDR2 (germline): SGHRS, YFSETQ. The CDR3 has 14 residues.

This clone was recorded once. V is TRBV27 and J is TRBJ1-4; D is unresolved. Germline V CDR1 and CDR2: MNHEY, SMNVEV (reference sequence). The CDR3 is 14 residues long. Between the trimmed V and J ends, which lost 6 bases and 3 bases, there was a span of 11 bases. As DNA, the CDR3 is TGTGCCAGCAGGCCTATCGGGTCTAATGAAAAACTGTTTTTT. Amino acid sequence: CASRPIGSNEKLFF. Supplemented by reference TRBV27 and TRBJ1-4, the full variable domain reads EAQVTQNPRYLITVTGKKLTVTCSQNMNHEYMSWYRQDPGLGLRQIYYSMNVEVTDKGDVPEGYKVSRKEKRNFPLILESPSPNQTSLYFCASRPIGSNEKLFFGSGTQLSVL.

The chain carries TRBV4-2 and TRBJ2-1, with 7 positions matching TRBD1. CDR3 length: 16 amino acids. V lost 0 bases, J lost 6 bases, and 8 bases stayed unmatched. Germline V gene lookup returns CDR1 LGHNA and CDR2 YNFKEQ. The CDR3 loop is CASSQELAPGGNEQFF. The CDR3 DNA reads as TGTGCCAGCAGCCAAGAACTGGCCCCAGGGGGCAATGAGCAGTTCTTC.

This clone was counted between two and nine times. This chain links TRBV7-2 with TRBJ1-2, with a weak D call TRBD1 (5 bases). Trimming shortened V by 4 bases and J by 4 bases, and 16 bases separated the two germline ends. Looked up from germline, CDR1 is SGHTA and CDR2 is FQGNSA. The CDR3 is 15 residues long. The CDR3 DNA reads as TGTGCCAGCAGCTCAGGGTCAGCCCCAGGCTATGGCTACACCTTC. This encodes CASSSGSAPGYGYTF.

V is TRBV27 and J is TRBJ2-1; D not resolved. The CDR3 length is 13 residues. Germline CDR1 is MNHEY and CDR2 is SMNVEV (reference sequence). V lost 7 bases and J 4 bases, leaving 11 bases between the germline ends. CDR3 DNA: TGTGCCAGCATTAATTTGCGGTACAATGAGCAGTTCTTC. Protein: CASINLRYNEQFF.

Concerning this clone itself: Sequence at one end of the junction differs from germline and may be a read error. The chain is built from TRBV7-3 and TRBJ2-7, with 8 bases matching TRBD1. This CDR3 has 16 amino acids. CDR1 is SGHTA and CDR2 is FQGTGA in the germline V gene. CDR3 nucleotides: TGTTCCAGCAGCCTCTCCTTCGACAGGGGAAGATACGAGCAGTACTTC. Translation gives CSSSLSFDRGRYEQYF. Complete variable domain (other parts from reference TRBV7-3 and TRBJ2-7): GAGVSQTPSNKVTEKGKYVELRCDPISGHTALYWYRQSLGQGPEFLIYFQGTGAADDSGLPNDRFFAVRPEGSVSTLKIQRTERGDSAVYLCSSSLSFDRGRYEQYFGPGTRLTVT.

The CDR3 is CASSVAAGVRNTIYF. The CDR3 DNA sequence: TGTGCCAGCAGCGTAGCGGCGGGAGTTCGGAACACCATATATTTT. The chain couples TRBV9 to TRBJ1-3, with unresolved D. In germline, CDR1 is SGDLS, CDR2 YYNGEE. The CDR3 is 15 amino acids. The V gene lost 0 bases and the J gene lost 7 bases, with 14 bases spanning the gap.

This clone has a handful of counts. The chain couples TRBV4-1 to TRBJ1-2, with TRBD1 identical over 9 bases. Germline values: CDR1 MGHRA, CDR2 YSYEKL. CDR3 length: 15 residues. The V segment lost 1 base and the J segment 4 bases; nucleotides outside the gene matches: 4. The CDR3 loop is CASSQVGDRAYGYTF. CDR3 nucleotides: TGCGCCAGCAGCCAAGTGGGGGACAGGGCCTATGGCTACACCTTC.

The chain is built from TRBV19 and TRBJ1-1; TRBD1 matches 10 bases. The CDR3 is 14 amino acids. J lost 5 bases, V lost 3 bases, and 3 bases had no gene match. The germline CDR1 and CDR2 sequences are LNHDA and SQIVND (reference sequence). CDR3 nucleotide sequence: TGTGCCAGTAGTATTTGGGACAGGGGAACTGAAGCTTTCTTT. This sequence encodes CASSIWDRGTEAFF.

The rearrangement uses TRBV7-2 and TRBJ2-1; 8 bases are a match to TRBD2. The germline CDR1 and CDR2 sequences are SGHTA and FQGNSA. Trimming removed 4 bases from V and 5 bases from J; junction bases left unmatched: 10. The CDR3 totals 16 residues. The DNA for the CDR3 is TGTGCCAGCAGCTCCCTCACGGGACTAGTAGACAATGAGCAGTTCTTC. Protein sequence: CASSSLTGLVDNEQFF.

This clone has only a few counts. The CDR3 here is CAWSIGGGGLFF. In DNA form, the CDR3 reads TGTGCCTGGAGTATTGGAGGGGGCGGGCTGTTTTTT. The V and J genes are TRBV30 and TRBJ1-4; 7 bases are shared with TRBD1. J was trimmed by 14 bases and V by 2 bases; bases with no gene match: 8. This CDR3 contains 12 residues. Germline-derived CDR1 and CDR2 are GTSNPN and SVGIG (reference sequence). Full variable domain (outside the CDR3, taken from reference TRBV30 and TRBJ1-4): SQTIHQWPATLVQPVGSPLSLECTVEGTSNPNLYWYRQAAGRGLQLLFYSVGIGQISSEVPQNLSASRPQDRQFILSSKKLLLSDSGFYLCAWSIGGGGLFFGSGTQLSVL.

The chain links TRBV9 to TRBJ1-5, with 12 bases that match TRBD1. V was clipped by 3 bases and J by 6 bases; unmatched bases: 4. Germline assignment: CDR1 SGDLS and CDR2 YYNGEE. The CDR3 is 15 amino acids. The CDR3 here is CASSAGTGGSQPQHF. CDR3 DNA sequence: TGTGCCAGCAGCGCCGGGACAGGGGGCAGTCAGCCCCAGCATTTT.

CDR3: CASSFSGGPQYF. CDR3 nucleotide sequence: TGTGCCAGCAGCTTTAGCGGGGGGCCGCAGTATTTT. This rearrangement joins TRBV11-3 to TRBJ2-3; TRBD2 aligns across 10 bases. Germline trimming cut 3 bases from V and 10 bases from J; bases unmatched to any gene: 1. Germline values: CDR1 SGHNT, CDR2 YENEEA. This CDR3 is 12 amino acids long.

The J gene is TRBJ2-7, the V gene TRBV19; TRBD2 matches at 8 bases. Germline trimming cut 6 bases from V and 5 bases from J; bases unmatched to any gene: 0. There are 11 residues in the CDR3. Germline V gene data show CDR1 as LNHDA and CDR2 as SQIVND (reference sequence). The CDR3 reads CASRLADEQYF. In DNA form, the CDR3 reads TGTGCCAGTAGACTAGCGGACGAGCAGTACTTC.

The V call is TRBV7-9, the J call TRBJ1-2, with D unresolved. V was pared by 1 base and J by 8 bases, with 11 bases between. CDR1 and CDR2 (germline): SEHNR, FQNEAQ (reference sequence). CDR3 length: 13 residues. Written as DNA, the CDR3 is TGTGCCAGCAGCTTAGGAGGCCGGGAAGGCTACACCTTC. Protein: CASSLGGREGYTF.

The chain has TRBV18 and TRBJ2-2; D is possibly TRBD1 (5 bases). Germline CDR1 KGHSH, CDR2 LQKENI. The V end lost 0 bases, the J end lost 2 bases, and 13 bases lay between the germline ends. The CDR3 loop spans 17 amino acids. Here the CDR3 DNA reads TGTGCCAGCTCACCACCCCCCTGGGGCATAAACACCGGGGAGCTGTTTTTT. Encoded protein: CASSPPPWGINTGELFF.

With respect to this clone: Different DNA sequences within this sample yield the same CDR3. The chain employs TRBV5-4 and TRBJ2-3; D not resolved. CDR1 and CDR2 (germline): SGHNT, YYREEE (reference sequence). This CDR3 is built from 14 residues. V was shortened by 6 bases and J by 3 bases, with 14 bases between the two germline ends. The CDR3 nucleotides read TGTGCCAGCACCCTTGAGGTTGGGACAGATACGCAGTATTTT. Amino acids: CASTLEVGTDTQYF.

This clone came up once. The chain links TRBV10-1 to TRBJ2-5; 9 nucleotides line up with TRBD2. Per the germline V gene, CDR1 is WNHNN and CDR2 is SYGVQD (reference sequence). This CDR3 has 16 amino acids. Trimming cost V 2 bases and J 3 bases; bases outside gene matches: 7. The CDR3 loop reads CASSERRGGQKETQYF. In nucleotides, the CDR3 is TGCGCCAGCAGTGAGCGGCGGGGGGGGCAAAAAGAGACCCAGTACTTC.

The chain has TRBV7-2 and TRBJ2-3, with 7 bases matching TRBD2. Germline CDR1 and CDR2: SGHTA and FQGNSA. The ends lost 3 bases at V and 2 bases at J; junction bases unmatched: 5. This CDR3 has 15 amino acids. DNA of the CDR3: TGTGCCAGCAGCTTCGAGCGGGGAAACACAGATACGCAGTATTTT. This translates into CASSFERGNTDTQYF.